This TCR beta chain was sequenced in a study of shared clonotypes between healthy human individuals. General observations from the study: Sharing of clonotypes among donors was expected to vary with sequencing depth.

The CDR3 runs to 12 residues. CDR1 is SEHNR, CDR2 FQNEAQ, per germline (reference sequence). Trimming shortened V by 2 bases and J by 1 base, and 3 bases separated the two germline ends. Each PCR replicate from the sorted subsets contained about 200 ng DNA, which is 25,000 to 30,000 T cell genomes. Sequenced by immunoSEQ multiplex PCR; TCRdb stores in-frame clones only, minus some. The sample consists of approximately 530,000 clones, 90% to 96% of them appearing once. A remark on this clone: Its antigen is still unknown.

This TCR came from a woman aged 25 to 39 in good health. The J gene is TRBJ2-7, the V gene TRBV7-9, with D hard to call. Specimen: naive CD4+ T cells sorted from blood. Documented subset: CD45RA+ positively selected. CDR3: CASSLQSYEQYF. The DNA for the CDR3 is TGTGCCAGCAGCTTACAATCCTACGAGCAGTACTTC.